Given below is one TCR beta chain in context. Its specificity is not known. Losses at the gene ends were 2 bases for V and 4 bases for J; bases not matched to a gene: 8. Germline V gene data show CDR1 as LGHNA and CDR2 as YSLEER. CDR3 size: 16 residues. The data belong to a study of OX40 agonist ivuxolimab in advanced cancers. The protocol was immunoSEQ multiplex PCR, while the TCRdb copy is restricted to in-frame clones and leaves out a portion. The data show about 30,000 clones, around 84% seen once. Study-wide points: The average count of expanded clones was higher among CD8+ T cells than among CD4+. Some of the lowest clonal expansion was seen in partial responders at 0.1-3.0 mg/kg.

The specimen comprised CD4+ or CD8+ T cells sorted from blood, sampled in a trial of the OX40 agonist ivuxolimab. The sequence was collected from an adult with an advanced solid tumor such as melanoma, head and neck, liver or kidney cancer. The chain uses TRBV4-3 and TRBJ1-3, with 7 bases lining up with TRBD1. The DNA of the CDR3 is TGCGCCAGCAGCCAAACAATTCCGGGACAGGGAAACACCATATATTTT. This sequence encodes CASSQTIPGQGNTIYF.